This T cell receptor beta chain emerged from a study of blood T cell repertoires in COVID-19. Study summary: Italy, Spain and the United States were the sources of the convalescent and acute COVID-19 samples. PBMCs, B-cell-depleted T cells, or T cells provided the cDNA or gDNA that made up the material.

With 0 bases removed from V and 7 bases from J, the gap between germline ends came to 9 bases. This CDR3 comprises 14 residues. Germline values: CDR1 MGHDK, CDR2 SYGVNS. In the authors' methods: Amplification with reference gene primers provided the estimates of nucleated cell counts. The data were produced by immunoSEQ multiplex PCR, yet TCRdb's version contains in-frame clones alone and is incomplete. V and J calls and clone size come straight from that table; D and trimming were deduced from the DNA. The sample records 250,000 to 300,000 clones, roughly 88% being singletons. Sequenced input: peripheral blood. The V and J genes are TRBV25-1 and TRBJ1-4; maybe TRBD1 (5 bases). The TCR was taken from a woman aged 70-85 years with acute or convalescent COVID-19. The CDR3 nucleotides read TGTGCCAGCAGTGAATACGGGGGAAGTGAAAAACTGTTTTTT. It yields the protein CASSEYGGSEKLFF.